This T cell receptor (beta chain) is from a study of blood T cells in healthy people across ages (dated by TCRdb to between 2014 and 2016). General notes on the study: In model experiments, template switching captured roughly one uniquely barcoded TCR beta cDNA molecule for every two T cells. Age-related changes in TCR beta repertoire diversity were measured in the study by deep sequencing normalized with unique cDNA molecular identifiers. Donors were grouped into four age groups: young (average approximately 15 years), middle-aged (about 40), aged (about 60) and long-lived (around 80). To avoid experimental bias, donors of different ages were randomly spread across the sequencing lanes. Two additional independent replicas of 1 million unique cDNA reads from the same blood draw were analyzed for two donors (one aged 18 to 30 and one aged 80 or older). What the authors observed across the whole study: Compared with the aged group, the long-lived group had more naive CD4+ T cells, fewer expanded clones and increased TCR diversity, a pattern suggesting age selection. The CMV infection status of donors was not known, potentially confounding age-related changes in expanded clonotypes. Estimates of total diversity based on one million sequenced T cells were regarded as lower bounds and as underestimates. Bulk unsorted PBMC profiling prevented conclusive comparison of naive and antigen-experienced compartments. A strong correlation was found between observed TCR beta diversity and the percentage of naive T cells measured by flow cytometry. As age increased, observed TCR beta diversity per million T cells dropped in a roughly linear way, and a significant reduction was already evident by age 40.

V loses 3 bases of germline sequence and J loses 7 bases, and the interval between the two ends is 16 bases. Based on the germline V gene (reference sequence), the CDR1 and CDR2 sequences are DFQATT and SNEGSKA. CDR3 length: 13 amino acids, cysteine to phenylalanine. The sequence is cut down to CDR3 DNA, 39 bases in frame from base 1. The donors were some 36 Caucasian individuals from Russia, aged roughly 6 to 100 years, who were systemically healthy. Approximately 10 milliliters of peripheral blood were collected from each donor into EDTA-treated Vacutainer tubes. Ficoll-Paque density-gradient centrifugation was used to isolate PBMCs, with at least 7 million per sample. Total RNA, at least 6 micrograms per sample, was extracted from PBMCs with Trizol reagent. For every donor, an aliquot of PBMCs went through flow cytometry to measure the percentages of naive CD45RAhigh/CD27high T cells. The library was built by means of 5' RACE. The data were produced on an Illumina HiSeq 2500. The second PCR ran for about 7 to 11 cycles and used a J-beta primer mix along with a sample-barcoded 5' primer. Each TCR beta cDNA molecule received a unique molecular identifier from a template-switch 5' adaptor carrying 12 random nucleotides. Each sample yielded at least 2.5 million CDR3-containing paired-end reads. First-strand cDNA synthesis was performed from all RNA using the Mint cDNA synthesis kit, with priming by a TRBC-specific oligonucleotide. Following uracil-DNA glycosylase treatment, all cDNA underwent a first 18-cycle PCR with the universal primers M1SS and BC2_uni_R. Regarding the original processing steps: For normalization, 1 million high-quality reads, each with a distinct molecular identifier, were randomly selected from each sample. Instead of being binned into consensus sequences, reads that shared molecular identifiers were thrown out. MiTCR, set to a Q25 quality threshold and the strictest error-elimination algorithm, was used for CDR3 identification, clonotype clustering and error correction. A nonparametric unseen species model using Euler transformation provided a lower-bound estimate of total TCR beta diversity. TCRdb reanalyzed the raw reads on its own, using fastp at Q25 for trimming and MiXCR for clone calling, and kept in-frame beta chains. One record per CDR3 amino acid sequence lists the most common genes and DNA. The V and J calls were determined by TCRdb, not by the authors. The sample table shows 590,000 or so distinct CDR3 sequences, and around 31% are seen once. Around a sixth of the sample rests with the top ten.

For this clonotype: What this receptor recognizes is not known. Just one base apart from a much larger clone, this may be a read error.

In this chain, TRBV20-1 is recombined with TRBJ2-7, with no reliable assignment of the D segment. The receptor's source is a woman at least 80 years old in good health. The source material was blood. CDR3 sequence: CSARPGSHNEQYF. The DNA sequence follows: TGCAGTGCTAGGCCCGGGTCCCACAATGAGCAGTACTTC.